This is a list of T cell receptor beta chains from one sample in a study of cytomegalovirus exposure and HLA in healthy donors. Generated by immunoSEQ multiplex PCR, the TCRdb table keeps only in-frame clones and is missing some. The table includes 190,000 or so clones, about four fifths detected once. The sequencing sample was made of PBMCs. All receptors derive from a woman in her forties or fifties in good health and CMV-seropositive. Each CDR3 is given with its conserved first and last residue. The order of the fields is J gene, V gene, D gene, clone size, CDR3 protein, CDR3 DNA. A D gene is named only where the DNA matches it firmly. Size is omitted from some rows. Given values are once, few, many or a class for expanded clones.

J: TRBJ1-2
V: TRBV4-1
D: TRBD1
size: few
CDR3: CASSQSSGQLFYGYTF
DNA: TGCGCCAGCAGCCAATCTTCGGGACAGCTCTTCTATGGCTACACCTTC

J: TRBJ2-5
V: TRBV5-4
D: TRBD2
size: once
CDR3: CASSLIALAGRGETQYF
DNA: TGTGCCAGCAGCTTGATTGCCTTAGCGGGTAGGGGAGAGACCCAGTACTTC

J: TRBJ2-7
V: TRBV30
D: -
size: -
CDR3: CAWAEGQYFEQYF
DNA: TGTGCCTGGGCCGAAGGACAGTACTTCGAGCAGTACTTC

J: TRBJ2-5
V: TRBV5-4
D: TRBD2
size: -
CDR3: CASSRGGRPETQYF
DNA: TGTGCCAGCAGCCGGGGGGGCAGGCCGGAGACCCAGTACTTC

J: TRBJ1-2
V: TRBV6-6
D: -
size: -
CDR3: CASTGPGDYGYTF
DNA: TGTGCCAGCACAGGGCCAGGGGACTATGGCTACACCTTC

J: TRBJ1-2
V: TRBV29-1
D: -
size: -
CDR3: CSVLGVYGYTF
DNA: TGCAGCGTATTGGGAGTGTATGGCTACACCTTC

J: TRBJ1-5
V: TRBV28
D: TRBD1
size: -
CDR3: CASSLRTGAFQPQHF
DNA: TGTGCCAGCAGTTTAAGGACAGGGGCATTCCAGCCCCAGCATTTT

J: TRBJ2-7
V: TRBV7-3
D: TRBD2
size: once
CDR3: CSSSPGGAGSITKQYF
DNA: TGTTCCAGCAGCCCTGGTGGAGCGGGATCTATTACGAAGCAGTACTTC

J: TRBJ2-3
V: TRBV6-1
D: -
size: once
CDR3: CASSVTGGGTDTQYF
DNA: TGTGCCAGCAGTGTTACAGGGGGGGGCACAGATACGCAGTATTTT

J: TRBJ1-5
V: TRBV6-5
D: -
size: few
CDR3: CASSLSLRQPQHF
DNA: TGTGCCAGCTCACTCTCCCTTCGCCAGCCCCAGCATTTT

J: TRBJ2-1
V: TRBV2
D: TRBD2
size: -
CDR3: CASRVTSGGHNEQFF
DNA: TGTGCCAGCAGGGTTACTAGCGGGGGACACAATGAGCAGTTCTTC

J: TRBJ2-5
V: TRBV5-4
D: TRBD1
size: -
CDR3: CASSSRRTGVETQYF
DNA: TGTGCCAGCAGTTCAAGACGGACAGGGGTGGAGACCCAGTACTTC

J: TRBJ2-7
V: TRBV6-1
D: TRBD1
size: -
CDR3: CASSDGRGYEQYF
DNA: TGTGCCAGCAGTGATGGCAGGGGGTACGAGCAGTACTTC

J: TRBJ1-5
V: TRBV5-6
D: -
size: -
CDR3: CASALRGAVSNQPQHF
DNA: TGTGCCAGCGCGCTGCGGGGAGCGGTAAGCAATCAGCCCCAGCATTTT

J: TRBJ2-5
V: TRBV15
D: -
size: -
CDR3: CATSRAIETQYF
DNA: TGTGCCACCAGCAGAGCAATCGAGACCCAGTACTTC

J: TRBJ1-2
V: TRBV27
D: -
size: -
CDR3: CASSLGRGGPYGYTF
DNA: TGTGCCAGCAGTTTAGGGCGAGGGGGTCCCTATGGCTACACCTTC

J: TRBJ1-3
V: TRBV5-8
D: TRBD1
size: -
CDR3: CASVPSRGQGNTIYF
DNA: TGTGCCAGCGTGCCGTCGAGGGGGCAAGGAAACACCATATATTTT

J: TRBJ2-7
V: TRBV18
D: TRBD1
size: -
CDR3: CASSPDRGDREQYF
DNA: TGTGCCAGCTCACCGGACAGGGGTGACCGCGAGCAGTACTTC

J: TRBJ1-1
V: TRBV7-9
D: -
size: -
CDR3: CSSSSGRYTEAFF
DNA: TGTTCCAGCAGCTCAGGTCGGTACACTGAAGCTTTCTTT

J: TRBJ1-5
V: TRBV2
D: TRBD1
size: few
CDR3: CASSEGRQGRQPQHF
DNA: TGTGCCAGCAGTGAAGGGAGACAGGGTAGGCAGCCCCAGCATTTT

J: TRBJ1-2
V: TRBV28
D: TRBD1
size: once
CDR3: CASSPLTGIYGYTF
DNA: TGTGCCAGCAGTCCGCTGACAGGGATCTATGGCTACACCTTC

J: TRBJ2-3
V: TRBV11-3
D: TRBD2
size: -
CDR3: CASSQGGAGDTQYF
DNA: TGTGCCAGCAGCCAGGGAGGGGCCGGGGATACGCAGTATTTT

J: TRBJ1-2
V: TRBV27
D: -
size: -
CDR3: CASRRTGFRLGGYTF
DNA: TGTGCCAGCAGGCGTACAGGATTCCGTTTGGGTGGCTACACCTTC

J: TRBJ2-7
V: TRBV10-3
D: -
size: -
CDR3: CAISDRGRGYEQYF
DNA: TGTGCCATCAGTGATCGGGGCAGGGGATACGAGCAGTACTTC

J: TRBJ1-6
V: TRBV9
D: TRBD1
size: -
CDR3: CASSPRQGYSPLHF
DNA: TGTGCCAGCAGCCCCAGACAGGGGTATTCACCCCTCCACTTT

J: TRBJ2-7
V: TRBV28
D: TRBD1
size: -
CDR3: CATNTRQGGEQYF
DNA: TGTGCCACCAACACCAGACAGGGGGGCGAGCAGTACTTC

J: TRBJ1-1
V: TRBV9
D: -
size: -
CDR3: CASSGYGGTEAFF
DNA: TGTGCCAGCAGCGGTTACGGAGGGACTGAAGCTTTCTTT

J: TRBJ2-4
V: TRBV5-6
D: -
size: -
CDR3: CASSLREQSLAKNIQYF
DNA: TGTGCCAGCAGCTTGCGGGAACAAAGCCTGGCCAAAAACATTCAGTACTTC

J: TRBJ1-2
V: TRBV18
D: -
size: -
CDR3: CASSPTENYGYTF
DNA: TGTGCCAGCTCACCAACAGAAAACTATGGCTACACCTTC

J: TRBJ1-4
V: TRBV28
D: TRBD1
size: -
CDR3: CASRYTRQGKVAEKLFF
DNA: TGTGCCAGCAGATATACTCGACAGGGGAAGGTCGCTGAAAAACTGTTTTTT

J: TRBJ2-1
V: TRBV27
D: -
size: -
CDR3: CASSPTRNDNEQFF
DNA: TGTGCCAGCAGCCCGACTAGGAATGACAATGAGCAGTTCTTC

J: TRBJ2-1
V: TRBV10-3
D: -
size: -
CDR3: CAISEPLGGVKGPNQLSSYNEQFF
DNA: TGTGCCATCAGTGAGCCGTTAGGGGGAGTAAAGGGCCCGAATCAACTGAGCTCCTACAATGAGCAGTTCTTC

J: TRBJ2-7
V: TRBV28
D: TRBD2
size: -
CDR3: CASSFGGGSEQYF
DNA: TGTGCCAGCAGTTTTGGGGGGGGGTCCGAGCAGTACTTC

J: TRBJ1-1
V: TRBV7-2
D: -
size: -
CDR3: CASSPGIRNTEAFF
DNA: TGTGCCAGCAGCCCCGGGATTAGGAACACTGAAGCTTTCTTT

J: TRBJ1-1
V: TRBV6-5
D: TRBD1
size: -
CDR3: CASSSQDRGRYTEAFF
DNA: TGTGCCAGCAGTTCCCAAGACAGGGGAAGGTACACTGAAGCTTTCTTT

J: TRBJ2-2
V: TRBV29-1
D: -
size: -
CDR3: CSVPGVGTGELFF
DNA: TGCAGCGTTCCAGGGGTTGGGACCGGGGAGCTGTTTTTT

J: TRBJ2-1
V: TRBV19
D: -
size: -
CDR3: CASEAGQSYNEQFF
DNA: TGTGCCAGTGAGGCGGGACAGTCCTACAATGAGCAGTTCTTC

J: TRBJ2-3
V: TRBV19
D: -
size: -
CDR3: CASGLGGPSTDTQYF
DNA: TGTGCCAGCGGGCTAGGAGGGCCTAGCACAGATACGCAGTATTTT

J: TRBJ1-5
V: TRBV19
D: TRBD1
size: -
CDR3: CASSIVGQGSNQPQHF
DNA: TGTGCCAGTAGTATTGTGGGACAGGGGAGCAATCAGCCCCAGCATTTT

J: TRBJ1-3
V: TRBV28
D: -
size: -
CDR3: CASRAGGSGNTIYF
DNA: TGTGCCAGCAGGGCGGGGGGCTCTGGAAACACCATATATTTT

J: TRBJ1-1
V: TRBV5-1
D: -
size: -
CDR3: CASSSRSGGFAEAFF
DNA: TGCGCCAGCAGCTCTCGCTCGGGGGGGTTCGCTGAAGCTTTCTTT

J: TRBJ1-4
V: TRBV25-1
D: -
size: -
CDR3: CASSQGTQEKLFF
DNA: TGTGCCAGCAGCCAGGGTACCCAAGAAAAACTGTTTTTT

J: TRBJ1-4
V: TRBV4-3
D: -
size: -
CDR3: CASSQDQVEKLFF
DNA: TGCGCCAGCAGCCAAGATCAGGTAGAAAAACTGTTTTTT

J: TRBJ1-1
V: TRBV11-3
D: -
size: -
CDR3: CASSRRGNTEAFF
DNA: TGTGCCAGCAGCCGGAGGGGGAACACTGAAGCTTTCTTT

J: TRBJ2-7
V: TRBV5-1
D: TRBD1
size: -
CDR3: CASSLQGMVGEQYF
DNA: TGCGCCAGCAGCTTACAGGGGATGGTCGGCGAGCAGTACTTC

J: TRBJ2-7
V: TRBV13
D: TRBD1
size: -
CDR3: CASSLAGQGSWSAEQYF
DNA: TGTGCCAGCAGCTTAGCGGGACAGGGTTCGTGGTCCGCCGAGCAGTACTTC

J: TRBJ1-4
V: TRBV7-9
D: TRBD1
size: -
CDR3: CASSHAELQGEKLFF
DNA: TGTGCCAGCAGCCATGCGGAATTACAGGGGGAAAAACTGTTTTTT

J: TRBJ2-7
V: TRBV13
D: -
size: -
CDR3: CASSLTGDSSYEQYF
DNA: TGTGCCAGCAGTTTGACAGGAGACAGCTCCTACGAGCAGTACTTC

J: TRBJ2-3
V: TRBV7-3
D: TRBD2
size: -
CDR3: CASSLTATSGGPTGTQYF
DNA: TGTGCCAGCAGCTTAACTGCGACTAGCGGGGGGCCGACAGGTACGCAGTATTTT

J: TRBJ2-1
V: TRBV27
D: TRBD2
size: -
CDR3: CASSPLGAGVNNEQFF
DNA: TGTGCCAGCAGCCCCCTAGGAGCGGGGGTTAACAATGAGCAGTTCTTC

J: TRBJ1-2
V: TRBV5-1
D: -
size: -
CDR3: CASSVSGSNYGYTF
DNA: TGCGCCAGCAGTGTATCGGGATCCAACTATGGCTACACCTTC

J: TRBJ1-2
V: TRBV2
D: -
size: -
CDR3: CASRGDETYYGYTF
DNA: TGTGCCAGCAGAGGGGATGAAACCTACTATGGCTACACCTTC

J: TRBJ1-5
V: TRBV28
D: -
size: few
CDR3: CASSLTGRGQPQHF
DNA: TGTGCCAGCAGTTTGACCGGTCGGGGACAGCCCCAGCATTTT

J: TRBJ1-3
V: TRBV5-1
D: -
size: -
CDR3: CASSLGDRETIYF
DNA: TGCGCCAGCAGCTTGGGAGACAGAGAAACCATATATTTT

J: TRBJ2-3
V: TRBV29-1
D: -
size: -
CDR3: CSAARGRGEADTQYF
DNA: TGCAGCGCCGCCCGGGGCAGGGGCGAGGCAGATACGCAGTATTTT

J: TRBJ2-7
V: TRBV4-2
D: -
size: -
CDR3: CASSQTTGLPIGEQYF
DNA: TGTGCCAGCAGCCAAACTACCGGGTTACCTATCGGAGAGCAGTACTTC

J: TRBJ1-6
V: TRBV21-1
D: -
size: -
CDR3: CASSKDGSTSTGTYNSPLHF
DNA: TGTGCCAGCAGCAAAGATGGTAGCACTTCCACAGGGACGTATAATTCACCCCTCCACTTT